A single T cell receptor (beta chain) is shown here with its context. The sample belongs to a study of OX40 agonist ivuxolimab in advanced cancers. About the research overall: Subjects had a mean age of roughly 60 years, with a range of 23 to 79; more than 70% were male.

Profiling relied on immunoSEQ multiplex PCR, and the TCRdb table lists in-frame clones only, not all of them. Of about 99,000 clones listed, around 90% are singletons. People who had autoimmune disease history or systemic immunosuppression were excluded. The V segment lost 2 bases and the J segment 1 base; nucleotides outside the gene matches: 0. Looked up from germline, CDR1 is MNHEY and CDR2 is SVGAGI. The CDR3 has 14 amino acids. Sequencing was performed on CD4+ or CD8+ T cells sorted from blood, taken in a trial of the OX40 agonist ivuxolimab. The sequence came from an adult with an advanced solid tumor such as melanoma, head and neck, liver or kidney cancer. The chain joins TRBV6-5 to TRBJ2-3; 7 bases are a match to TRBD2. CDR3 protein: CASSYGGGTDTQYF. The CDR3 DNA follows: TGTGCCAGCAGTTACGGGGGGGGCACAGATACGCAGTATTTT.